This TCR beta chain comes out of a study of shared clonotypes between healthy human individuals. The V gene end was trimmed by 0 bases and the J gene end by 1 base; junction bases not matched to a gene: 4. This CDR3 is built from 16 residues. Looked up from germline, CDR1 is SQVTM and CDR2 is ANQGSEA. Every subset's genomic DNA went evenly onto several immunoSEQ plates. Generated by immunoSEQ multiplex PCR, the TCRdb table keeps only in-frame clones and is missing some. The sample contains about 710,000 clones, about 80% of which appear only once. What was sequenced was memory CD4+ T cells sorted from blood. Subset: CD45RA-negative fraction. The clonotype originates from a young woman in good health. The chain combines TRBV29-1 with TRBJ2-1, with 9 positions matching TRBD2. The CDR3 protein is CSVEDGGRGSYNEQFF. DNA of the CDR3: TGCAGCGTTGAAGATGGCGGGAGGGGGTCCTACAATGAGCAGTTCTTC.